This T cell receptor (beta chain) was found in a study of shared clonotypes between healthy human individuals. Study-wide context: Donor composition was a couple of women and three men, aged 18 to 49. Overall study results and limits: The study found lower generation probabilities in non-shared clonotypes than in those shared by all four donors.

At deep level, the assay was performed. Sequenced by immunoSEQ multiplex PCR; TCRdb stores in-frame clones only, minus some. The sample lists hundreds of thousands of clones; about 96% were seen once. As regards this clone: Antigen unknown.

Naive CD8 populations comprised CD45RO-negative cells positively selected for CCR7, excluding terminally differentiated effector memory CD45RA+ cells. Donors had no recently reported acute infections or vaccinations and were HIV-negative. The sequence was collected from a woman under 40 in good health. The sequencing sample was made of naive CD8+ T cells sorted from blood.

The CDR3, as DNA: TGCGCCAGCAGTGAGGCCTACAATGGGGGCACCGGGGAGCTGTTTTTT. Amino acids: CASSEAYNGGTGELFF. The gene calls are TRBV10-2 and TRBJ2-2, with D perhaps TRBD1 or TRBD2 (5 bases each). CDR1 is WSHSY and CDR2 is SAAADI in the germline V gene. Trimming took 2 bases from V and 4 from J, leaving 14 bases between them. CDR3 size: 16 residues.